The entry that follows covers one TCR beta chain sequence. These data are taken from a study of T-cell reconstitution after alpha-beta-depleted transplantation in children. Unique molecular identifiers were incorporated during preparation of the TCRbeta library. MiXCR, applied by TCRdb to the PCR reads, yields one record per CDR3 protein. The sample lists around 370,000 distinct CDR3 sequences, about a tenth occurring once. The sequences come from PBMCs from the stem cell graft donor, collected from the stem cell graft. The receptor was isolated from a human donor who donated a stem cell graft to a child with acute lymphoblastic leukemia.

The CDR3, as DNA: TGCGCCAGCAGGGCCCCCGGGACAGGTCAGAACTATGGCTACACCTTC. Translating gives CASRAPGTGQNYGYTF. The chain has TRBV4-1 and TRBJ1-2; 8 nucleotides align to TRBD1. Looked up from germline, CDR1 is MGHRA and CDR2 is YSYEKL. The CDR3 has 16 amino acids. With 6 bases clipped from V and 2 bases from J, the junction kept 11 bases outside the gene matches.